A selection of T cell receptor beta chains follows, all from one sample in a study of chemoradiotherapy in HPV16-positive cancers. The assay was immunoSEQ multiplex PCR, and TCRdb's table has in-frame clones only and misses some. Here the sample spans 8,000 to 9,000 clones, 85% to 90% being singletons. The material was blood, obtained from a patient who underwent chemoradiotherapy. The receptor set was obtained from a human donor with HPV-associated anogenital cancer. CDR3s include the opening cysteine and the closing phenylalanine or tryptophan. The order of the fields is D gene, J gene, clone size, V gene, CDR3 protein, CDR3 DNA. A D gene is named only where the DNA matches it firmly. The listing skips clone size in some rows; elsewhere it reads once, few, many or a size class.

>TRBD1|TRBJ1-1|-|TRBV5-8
CASRQGGAWNTEAFF
TGTGCCAGCAGGCAAGGGGGCGCGTGGAACACTGAAGCTTTCTTT
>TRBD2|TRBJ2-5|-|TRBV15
CATSFGLAKETQYF
TGTGCCACCAGCTTCGGACTAGCGAAGGAGACCCAGTACTTC
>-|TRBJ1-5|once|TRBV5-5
CASSLQGNQPQHF
TGTGCCAGCAGCTTGCAAGGGAATCAGCCCCAGCATTTT
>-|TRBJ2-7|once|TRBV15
CATSKEWSRAYEQYF
TGTGCCACCAGCAAAGAGTGGTCTAGAGCCTACGAGCAGTACTTC
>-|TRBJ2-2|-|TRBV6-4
CASSHQGSEFNTGELFF
TGTGCCAGCAGTCATCAGGGGTCCGAATTTAACACCGGGGAGCTGTTTTTT
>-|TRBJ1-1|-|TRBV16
CASSQGARAEAFF
TGTGCCAGCAGCCAGGGGGCTAGGGCGGAAGCTTTCTTT
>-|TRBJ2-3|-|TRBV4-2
CASSQDSPAGADTQYF
TGTGCCAGCAGCCAAGATTCGCCAGCCGGCGCAGATACGCAGTATTTT
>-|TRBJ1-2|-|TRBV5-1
CASSTATYGYTF
TGCGCCAGCAGCACCGCCACGTATGGCTACACCTTC
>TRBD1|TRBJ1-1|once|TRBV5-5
CASSFSATGVEAFF
TGTGCCAGCAGCTTTTCAGCAACAGGGGTTGAAGCTTTCTTT
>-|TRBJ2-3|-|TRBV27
CASSPLDNTDTQYF
TGTGCCAGCAGTCCACTGGACAACACAGATACGCAGTATTTT
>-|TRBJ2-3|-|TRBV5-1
CASSSSGTAQRDTQYF
TGCGCCAGCAGCTCCAGCGGGACAGCACAAAGAGATACGCAGTATTTT
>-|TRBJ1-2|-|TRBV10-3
CAISESGLSYGYTF
TGTGCCATCAGTGAGTCTGGACTGTCTTATGGCTACACCTTC
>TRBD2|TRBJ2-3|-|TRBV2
CATSGLAGFTDTQYF
TGTGCCACCTCGGGACTAGCGGGATTCACAGATACGCAGTATTTT
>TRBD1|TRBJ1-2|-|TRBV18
CASSSGQGYGYTF
TGTGCCAGCTCAAGCGGACAGGGCTATGGCTACACCTTC
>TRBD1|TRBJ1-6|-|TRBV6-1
CASSGRTGLGLHF
TGTGCCAGCAGTGGGCGGACAGGGTTAGGCCTCCACTTT
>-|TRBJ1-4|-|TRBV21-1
CASTPEPRRVATNEKLFF
TGTGCCAGCACTCCAGAGCCCCGGAGGGTTGCAACTAATGAAAAACTGTTTTTT
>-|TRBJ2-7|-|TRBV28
CASSFPPTYEQYF
TGTGCCAGCAGTTTCCCTCCGACCTACGAGCAGTACTTC
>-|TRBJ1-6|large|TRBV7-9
CASSLFYSPLHF
TGTGCCAGCAGCTTATTTTATTCACCCCTCCACTTT
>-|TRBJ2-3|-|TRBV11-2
CASSSLGRTDTQYF
TGTGCCAGCAGCTCTCTCGGGCGCACAGATACGCAGTATTTT
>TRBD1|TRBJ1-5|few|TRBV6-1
CATETGSGQPQHF
TGTGCCACCGAGACAGGGTCGGGCCAGCCCCAGCATTTT
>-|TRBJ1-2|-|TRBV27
CASREGLRGYTF
TGTGCCAGCAGGGAGGGTTTGCGGGGCTACACCTTC
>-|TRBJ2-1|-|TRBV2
CASSVSPQYNEQFF
TGTGCCAGCAGTGTATCCCCTCAATACAATGAGCAGTTCTTC
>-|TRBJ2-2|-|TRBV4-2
CASSQDQTRTGELFF
TGTGCCAGCAGCCAAGATCAGACAAGGACCGGGGAGCTGTTTTTT
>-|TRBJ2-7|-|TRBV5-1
CASSLTRDPFREQYF
TGCGCCAGCAGCTTGACCAGGGATCCGTTTCGCGAGCAGTACTTC
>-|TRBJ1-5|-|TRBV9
CASSVDPDSNQPQHF
TGTGCCAGCAGCGTAGACCCGGACAGTAATCAGCCCCAGCATTTT
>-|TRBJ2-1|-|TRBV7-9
CASMRAGSYNEQFF
TGTGCCAGCATGAGGGCCGGATCCTACAATGAGCAGTTCTTC
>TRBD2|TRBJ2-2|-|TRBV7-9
CASSSIPGTSTGELFF
TGTGCCAGCAGCTCCATACCCGGGACTAGTACCGGGGAGCTGTTTTTT
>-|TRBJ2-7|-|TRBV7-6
CASGLGPYEQYF
TGTGCCTCCGGGTTGGGCCCCTACGAGCAGTACTTC
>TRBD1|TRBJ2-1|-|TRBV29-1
CSAEGQAYNEQFF
TGCAGCGCCGAGGGACAGGCCTACAATGAGCAGTTCTTC
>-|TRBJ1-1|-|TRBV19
CASSIDRGRTNTEAFF
TGTGCCAGTAGTATAGATCGCGGCCGCACGAACACTGAAGCTTTCTTT
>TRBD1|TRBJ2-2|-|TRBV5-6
CASSSPQGANTGELFF
TGTGCCAGCAGCTCTCCTCAGGGGGCCAACACCGGGGAGCTGTTTTTT
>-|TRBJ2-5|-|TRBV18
CASSPGGETQYF
TGTGCCAGCTCACCAGGGGGGGAGACCCAGTACTTC
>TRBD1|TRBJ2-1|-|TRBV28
CASSLQGANEQFF
TGTGCCAGCTCGCTGCAGGGGGCTAATGAGCAGTTCTTC
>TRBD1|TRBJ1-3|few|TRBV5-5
CASSLEWTGKLSSGNTIYF
TGTGCCAGCAGCTTGGAGTGGACAGGGAAACTCTCCTCTGGAAACACCATATATTTT
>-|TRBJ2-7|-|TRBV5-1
CASSSDYEQYF
TGCGCCAGCAGCTCCGACTACGAGCAGTACTTC
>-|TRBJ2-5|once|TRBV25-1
CASSEPGLETQYF
TGTGCCAGCAGTGAACCCGGGCTCGAGACCCAGTACTTC
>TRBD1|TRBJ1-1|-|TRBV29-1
CSTRAGGAEAFF
TGCAGCACCCGTGCAGGGGGTGCTGAAGCTTTCTTT
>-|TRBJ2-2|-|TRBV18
CASSRDLDPNTGELFF
TGTGCCAGCTCACGCGATCTGGATCCGAACACCGGGGAGCTGTTTTTT
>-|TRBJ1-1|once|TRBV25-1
CASSARRSEAFF
TGTGCCAGCAGTGCTCGGAGGTCCGAAGCTTTCTTT
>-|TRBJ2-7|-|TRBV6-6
CASSYSLYGSSYEQYF
TGTGCCAGCAGTTACTCGCTTTACGGAAGCTCCTACGAGCAGTACTTC
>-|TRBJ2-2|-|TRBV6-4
CASSDSVQGPGELFF
TGTGCCAGCAGTGACTCAGTACAGGGACCCGGGGAGCTGTTTTTT
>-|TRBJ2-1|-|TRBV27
CASSPGATSDEQFF
TGTGCCAGCAGCCCTGGGGCTACTAGTGATGAGCAGTTCTTC
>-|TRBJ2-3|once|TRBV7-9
CASSLGGGEGTQYF
TGTGCCAGCAGCTTAGGGGGGGGCGAGGGTACGCAGTATTTT
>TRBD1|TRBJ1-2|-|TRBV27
CASSPGQGGDYGYTF
TGTGCCAGCAGCCCGGGACAGGGGGGAGACTATGGCTACACCTTC
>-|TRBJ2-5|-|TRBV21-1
CASSSPGFSGRETQYF
TGTGCCAGCAGCTCACCCGGGTTTAGCGGGAGGGAGACCCAGTACTTC
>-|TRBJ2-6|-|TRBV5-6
CASRPIWGPAGANVLTF
TGTGCCAGCAGACCCATATGGGGCCCGGCGGGGGCCAACGTCCTGACTTTC
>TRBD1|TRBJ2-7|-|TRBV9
CASSLLTGSEQYF
TGTGCCAGCAGCCTCCTGACAGGGTCCGAGCAGTACTTC
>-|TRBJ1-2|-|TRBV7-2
CASSLSGTNYGYTF
TGTGCCAGCAGCTTATCCGGGACCAACTATGGCTACACCTTC
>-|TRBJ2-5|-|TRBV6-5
CASSYSGRDQETQYF
TGTGCCAGCAGTTACTCCGGCAGGGACCAAGAGACCCAGTACTTC
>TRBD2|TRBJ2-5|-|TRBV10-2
CASSDFSGGARETQYF
TGCGCCAGCAGTGATTTTAGCGGGGGGGCTAGGGAGACCCAGTACTTC
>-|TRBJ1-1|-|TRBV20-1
CSASHNTEAFF
TGCAGTGCTAGTCATAACACTGAAGCTTTCTTT
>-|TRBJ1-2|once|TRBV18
CASSPRGRVGYGYTF
TGTGCCAGCTCACCACGAGGCAGGGTGGGCTATGGCTACACCTTC
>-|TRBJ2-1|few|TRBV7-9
CASSQGSMGYNEQFF
TGTGCCAGCAGCCAAGGGTCCATGGGGTACAATGAGCAGTTCTTC
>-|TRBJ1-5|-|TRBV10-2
CASRKGSNQPQHF
TGCGCCAGCAGAAAGGGTAGCAATCAGCCCCAGCATTTT